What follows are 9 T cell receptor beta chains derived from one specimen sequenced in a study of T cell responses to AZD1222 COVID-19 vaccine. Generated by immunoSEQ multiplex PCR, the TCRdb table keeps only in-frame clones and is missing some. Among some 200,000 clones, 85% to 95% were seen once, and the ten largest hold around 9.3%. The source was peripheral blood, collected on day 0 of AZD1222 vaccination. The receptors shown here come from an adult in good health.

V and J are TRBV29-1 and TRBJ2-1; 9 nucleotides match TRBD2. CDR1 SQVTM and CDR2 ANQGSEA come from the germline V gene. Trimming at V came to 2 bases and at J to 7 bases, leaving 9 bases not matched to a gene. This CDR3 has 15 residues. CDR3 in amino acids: CSVELAGVAGNEQFF. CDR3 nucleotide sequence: TGCAGCGTTGAATTAGCGGGAGTAGCGGGGAATGAGCAGTTCTTC.

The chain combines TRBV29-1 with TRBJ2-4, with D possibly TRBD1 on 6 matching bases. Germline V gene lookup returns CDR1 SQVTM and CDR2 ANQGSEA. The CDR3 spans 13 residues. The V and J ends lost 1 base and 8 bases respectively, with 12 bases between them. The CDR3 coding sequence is TGCAGCGTTGAAGGCCCCTCAGGGGACATTCAGTACTTC. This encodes CSVEGPSGDIQYF. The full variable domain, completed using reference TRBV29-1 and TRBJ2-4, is SAVISQKPSRDICQRGTSLTIQCQVDSQVTMMFWYRQQPGQSLTLIATANQGSEATYESGFVIDKFPISRPNLTFSTLTVSNMSPEDSSIYLCSVEGPSGDIQYFGAGTRLSVL.

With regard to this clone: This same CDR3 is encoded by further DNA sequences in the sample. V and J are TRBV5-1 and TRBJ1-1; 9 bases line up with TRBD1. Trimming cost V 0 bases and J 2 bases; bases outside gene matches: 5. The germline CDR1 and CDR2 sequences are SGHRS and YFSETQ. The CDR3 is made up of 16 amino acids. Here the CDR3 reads CASSLGGQGRNTEAFF. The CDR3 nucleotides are TGCGCCAGCAGCTTGGGAGGACAGGGGAGAAACACTGAAGCTTTCTTT.

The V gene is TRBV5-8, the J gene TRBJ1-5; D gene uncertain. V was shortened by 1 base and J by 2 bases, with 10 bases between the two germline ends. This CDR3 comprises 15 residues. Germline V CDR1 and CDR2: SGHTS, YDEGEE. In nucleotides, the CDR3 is TGTGCCAGCAGCTTGAGAGGGAAAGGCAATCAGCCCCAGCATTTT. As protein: CASSLRGKGNQPQHF.

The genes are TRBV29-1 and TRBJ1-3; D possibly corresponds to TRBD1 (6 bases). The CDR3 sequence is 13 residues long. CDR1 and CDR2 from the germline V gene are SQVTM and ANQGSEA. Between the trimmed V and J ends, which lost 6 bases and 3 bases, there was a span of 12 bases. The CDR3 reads CSVSQGGGNTIYF. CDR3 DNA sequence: TGCAGCGTCTCACAGGGTGGTGGAAACACCATATATTTT.

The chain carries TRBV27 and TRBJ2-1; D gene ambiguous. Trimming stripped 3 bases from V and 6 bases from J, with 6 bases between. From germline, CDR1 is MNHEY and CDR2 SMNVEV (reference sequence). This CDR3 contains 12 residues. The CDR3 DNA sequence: TGTGCCAGCAGTTTTTTCGGCAATGAGCAGTTCTTC. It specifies CASSFFGNEQFF.

The CDR3: CSAAGVNEQFF. The CDR3 DNA reads TGCAGTGCCGCGGGGGTTAATGAGCAGTTCTTC. The rearrangement links TRBV20-1 to TRBJ2-1; the match to TRBD2 covers 7 bases. Trimming at V came to 6 bases and at J to 7 bases, leaving 3 bases not matched to a gene. The length of the CDR3 is 11 residues. Germline assignment: CDR1 DFQATT and CDR2 SNEGSKA (reference sequence).

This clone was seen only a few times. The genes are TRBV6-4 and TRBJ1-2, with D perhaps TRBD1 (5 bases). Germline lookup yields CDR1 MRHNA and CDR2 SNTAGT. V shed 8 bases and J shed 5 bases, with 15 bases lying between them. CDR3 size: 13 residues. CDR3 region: CASRPGRIYGYTF. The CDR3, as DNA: TGTGCCAGCCGCCCGGGACGGATATATGGCTACACCTTC.

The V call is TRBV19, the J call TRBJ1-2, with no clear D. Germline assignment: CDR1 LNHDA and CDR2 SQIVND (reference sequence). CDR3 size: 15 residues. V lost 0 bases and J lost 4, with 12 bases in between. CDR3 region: CASSIDKMASYGYTF. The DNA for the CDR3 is TGTGCCAGTAGTATAGATAAAATGGCAAGCTATGGCTACACCTTC.